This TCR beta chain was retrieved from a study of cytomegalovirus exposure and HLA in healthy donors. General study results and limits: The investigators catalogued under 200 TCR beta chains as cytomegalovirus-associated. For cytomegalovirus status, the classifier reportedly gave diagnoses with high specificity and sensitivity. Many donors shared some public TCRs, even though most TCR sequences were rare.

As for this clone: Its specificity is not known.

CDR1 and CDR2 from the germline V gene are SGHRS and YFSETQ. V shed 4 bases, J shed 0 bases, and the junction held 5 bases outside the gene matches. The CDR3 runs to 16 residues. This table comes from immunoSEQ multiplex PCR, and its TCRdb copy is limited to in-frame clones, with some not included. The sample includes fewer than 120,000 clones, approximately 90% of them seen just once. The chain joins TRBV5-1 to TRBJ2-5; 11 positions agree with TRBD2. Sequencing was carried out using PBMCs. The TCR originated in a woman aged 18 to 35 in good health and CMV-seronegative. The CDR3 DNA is TGCGCCAGCAGCCAAGCTAGCGGGGGGAACCAAGAGACCCAGTACTTC. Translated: CASSQASGGNQETQYF.